The clone carrying this TCR beta chain was seen a single time. Germline V gene lookup returns CDR1 SEHNR and CDR2 FQNEAQ (reference sequence). The CDR3 contains 12 residues. Trimming removed 6 bases at V and 0 bases at J, with 5 bases between. The source of the sample is a study of blood T cell repertoires in COVID-19. Study-level information: Some COVID-19 samples were acute and others convalescent; all came from the United States, Italy and Spain. T cells, B-cell-depleted T cells, or PBMCs supplied cDNA or gDNA.

Authors' data handling: Using reference gene primer amplification, nucleated cell counts were estimated. Profiled with immunoSEQ multiplex PCR; TCRdb holds only in-frame clones, not every one. The V and J calls and clone size were taken over from that table, and D and trimming were inferred from the DNA. The table records approximately 170,000 clones, 75% to 90% of them present only once. The sequenced sample was peripheral blood. This sequence joins TRBV7-9 and TRBJ1-1; D is undetermined. This clonotype was sampled from a man in his thirties or forties with acute or convalescent COVID-19. The DNA of the CDR3 is TGTGCCAGCAGATCAGTGAACACTGAAGCTTTCTTT. Translating gives CASRSVNTEAFF.